This T cell receptor (beta chain) was identified during a study of blood T cell repertoires in COVID-19. Study summary: From the United States, Italy and Spain came samples of acute and convalescent COVID-19. PBMCs, B-cell-depleted T cells, or T cells provided the cDNA or gDNA that made up the material.

Per the original data handling: Using reference gene primer amplification, nucleated cell counts were estimated. Profiling relied on immunoSEQ multiplex PCR, and the TCRdb table lists in-frame clones only, not all of them. V and J calls and clone size come straight from that table; D and trimming were deduced from the DNA. This sample carries 100,000 to 120,000 clones, approximately 82% of them seen once, and the ten largest clones take 3% to 4%. The CDR3 has 15 amino acids. Trimming shortened V by 6 bases and J by 5 bases, and 16 bases separated the two germline ends. Germline V CDR1 and CDR2: LGHDT, YNNKEL (reference sequence).

V and J are TRBV3-1 (or the pseudogene TRBV3-2) and TRBJ1-4, with a possible D match to TRBD1 (5 bases). The TCR sequence derives from a woman of 80 years or more with acute or convalescent COVID-19. The sample comprised peripheral blood. CDR3 in DNA: TGTGCCAGCAGAATCAATGCAGGGTCAAATGAAAAACTGTTTTTT. This translates into CASRINAGSNEKLFF.